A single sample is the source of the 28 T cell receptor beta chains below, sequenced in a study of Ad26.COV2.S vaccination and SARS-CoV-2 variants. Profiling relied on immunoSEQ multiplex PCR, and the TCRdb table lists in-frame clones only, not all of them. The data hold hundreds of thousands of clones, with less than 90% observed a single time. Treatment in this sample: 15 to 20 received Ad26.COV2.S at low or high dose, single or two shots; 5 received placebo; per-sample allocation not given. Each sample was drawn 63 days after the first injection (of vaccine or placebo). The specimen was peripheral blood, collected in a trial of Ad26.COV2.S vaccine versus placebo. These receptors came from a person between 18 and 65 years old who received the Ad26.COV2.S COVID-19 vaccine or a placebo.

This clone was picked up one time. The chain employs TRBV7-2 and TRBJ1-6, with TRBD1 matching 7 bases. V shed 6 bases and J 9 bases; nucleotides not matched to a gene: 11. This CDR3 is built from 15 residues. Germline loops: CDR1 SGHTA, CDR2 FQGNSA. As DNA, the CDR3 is TGTGCCAGCAGGAGACAGGGCCTCGGGGGTTCACCCCTCCACTTT. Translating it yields CASRRQGLGGSPLHF. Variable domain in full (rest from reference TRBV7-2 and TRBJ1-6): GAGVSQSPSNKVTEKGKDVELRCDPISGHTALYWYRQSLGQGLEFLIYFQGNSAPDKSGLPSDRFSAERTGGSVSTLTIQRTQQEDSAVYLCASRRQGLGGSPLHFGNGTRLTVT.

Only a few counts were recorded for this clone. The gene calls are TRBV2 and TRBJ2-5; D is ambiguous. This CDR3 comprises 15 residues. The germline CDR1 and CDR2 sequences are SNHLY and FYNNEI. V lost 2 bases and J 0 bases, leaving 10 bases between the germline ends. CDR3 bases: TGTGCCAGCAGTGAACGGAGTCAGTACCAAGAGACCCAGTACTTC. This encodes CASSERSQYQETQYF.

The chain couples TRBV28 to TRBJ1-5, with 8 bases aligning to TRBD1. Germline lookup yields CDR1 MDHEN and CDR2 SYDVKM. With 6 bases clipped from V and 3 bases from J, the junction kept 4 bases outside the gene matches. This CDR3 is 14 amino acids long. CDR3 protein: CASRGQAYNQPQHF. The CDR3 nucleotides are TGTGCCAGCAGGGGACAGGCCTACAATCAGCCCCAGCATTTT.

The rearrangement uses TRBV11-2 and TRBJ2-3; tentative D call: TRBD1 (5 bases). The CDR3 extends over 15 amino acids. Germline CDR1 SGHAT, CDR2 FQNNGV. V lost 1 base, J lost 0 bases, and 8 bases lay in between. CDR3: CASSLVQGSTDTQYF. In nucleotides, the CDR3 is TGTGCCAGCAGCTTAGTTCAGGGTAGCACAGATACGCAGTATTTT. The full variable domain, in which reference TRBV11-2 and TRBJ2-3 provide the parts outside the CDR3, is EAGVAQSPRYKIIEKRQSVAFWCNPISGHATLYWYQQILGQGPKLLIQFQNNGVVDDSQLPKDRFSAERLKGVDSTLKIQPAKLEDSAVYLCASSLVQGSTDTQYFGPGTRLTVL.

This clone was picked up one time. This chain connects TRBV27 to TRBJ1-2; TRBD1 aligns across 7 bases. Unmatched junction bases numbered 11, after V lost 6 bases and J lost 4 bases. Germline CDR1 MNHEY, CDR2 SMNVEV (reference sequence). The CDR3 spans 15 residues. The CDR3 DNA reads TGTGCCAGCAGGGGAACGGGACAGTTGAGCTATGGCTACACCTTC. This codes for CASRGTGQLSYGYTF.

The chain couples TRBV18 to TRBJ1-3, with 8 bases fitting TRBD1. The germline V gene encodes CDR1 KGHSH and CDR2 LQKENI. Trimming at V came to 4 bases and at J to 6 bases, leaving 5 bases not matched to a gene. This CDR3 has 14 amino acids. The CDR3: CASSLGTGQNTIYF. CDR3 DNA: TGTGCCAGCTCACTTGGGACAGGACAAAACACCATATATTTT.

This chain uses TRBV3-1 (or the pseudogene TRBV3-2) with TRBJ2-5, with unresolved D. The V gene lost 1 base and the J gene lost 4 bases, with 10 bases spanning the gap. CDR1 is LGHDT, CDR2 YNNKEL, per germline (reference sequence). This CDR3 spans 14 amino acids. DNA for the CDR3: TGTGCCAGCAGCCAAGGCAGCCCCCGAGAGACCCAGTACTTC. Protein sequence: CASSQGSPRETQYF.

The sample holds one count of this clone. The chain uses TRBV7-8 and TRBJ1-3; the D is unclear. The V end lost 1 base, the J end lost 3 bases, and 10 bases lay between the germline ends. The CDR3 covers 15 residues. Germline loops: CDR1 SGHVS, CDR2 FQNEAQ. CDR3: CASSLDKGGGNTIYF. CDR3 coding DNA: TGTGCCAGCAGCTTAGATAAGGGCGGTGGAAACACCATATATTTT.

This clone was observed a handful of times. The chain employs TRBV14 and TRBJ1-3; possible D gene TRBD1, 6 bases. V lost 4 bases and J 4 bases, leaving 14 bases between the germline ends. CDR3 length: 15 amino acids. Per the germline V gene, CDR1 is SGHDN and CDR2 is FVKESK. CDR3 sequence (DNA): TGTGCCAGCAGCCGACACAGGGTTCCCGGAAACACCATATATTTT. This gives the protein CASSRHRVPGNTIYF.

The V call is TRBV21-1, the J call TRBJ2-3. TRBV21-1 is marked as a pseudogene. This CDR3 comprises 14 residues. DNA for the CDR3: TGTGCCAGCCTCAGGGGGGGCCAGGCAGATACGCAGTATTTT. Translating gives CASLRGGQADTQYF.

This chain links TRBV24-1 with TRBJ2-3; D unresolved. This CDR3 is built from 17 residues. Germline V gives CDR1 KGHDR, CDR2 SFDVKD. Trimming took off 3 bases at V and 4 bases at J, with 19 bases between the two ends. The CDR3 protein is CATSDPPWSPTADTQYF. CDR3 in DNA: TGTGCCACCAGTGATCCTCCCTGGAGCCCGACGGCAGATACGCAGTATTTT.

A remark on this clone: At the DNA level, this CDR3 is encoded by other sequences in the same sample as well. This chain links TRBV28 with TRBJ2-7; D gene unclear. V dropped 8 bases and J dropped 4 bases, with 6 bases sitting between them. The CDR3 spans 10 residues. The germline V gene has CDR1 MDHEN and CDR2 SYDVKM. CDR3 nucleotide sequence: TGTGCCAGCCTTGGTTACGAGCAGTACTTC. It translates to CASLGYEQYF. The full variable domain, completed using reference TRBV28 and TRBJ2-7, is DVKVTQSSRYLVKRTGEKVFLECVQDMDHENMFWYRQDPGLGLRLIYFSYDVKMKEKGDIPEGYSVSREKKERFSLILESASTNQTSMYLCASLGYEQYFGPGTRLTVT.

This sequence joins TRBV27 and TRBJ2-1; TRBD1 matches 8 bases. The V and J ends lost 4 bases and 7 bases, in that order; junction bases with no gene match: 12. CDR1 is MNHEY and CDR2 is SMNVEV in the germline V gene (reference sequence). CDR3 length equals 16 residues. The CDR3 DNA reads TGTGCCAGCAGTTCCTATCATGAGACAGGGGCTAATGAGCAGTTCTTC. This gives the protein CASSSYHETGANEQFF.

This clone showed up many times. The chain's CDR3 is CASSRQGLNEQYF. In DNA form, the CDR3 reads TGTGCCAGCTCACGACAGGGATTGAACGAGCAGTACTTC. The gene calls are TRBV18 and TRBJ2-7, with 7 bases identical to TRBD1. The CDR3 length is 13 residues. Germline V CDR1 and CDR2: KGHSH, LQKENI. J lost 5 bases, V lost 4 bases, and 5 bases had no gene match.

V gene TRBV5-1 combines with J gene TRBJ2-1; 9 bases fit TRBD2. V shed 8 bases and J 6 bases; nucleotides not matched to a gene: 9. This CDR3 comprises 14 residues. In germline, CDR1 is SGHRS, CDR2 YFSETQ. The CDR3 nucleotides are TGCGCCAGTTACCCGGGGACTAGCTCCAATGAGCAGTTCTTC. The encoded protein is CASYPGTSSNEQFF.

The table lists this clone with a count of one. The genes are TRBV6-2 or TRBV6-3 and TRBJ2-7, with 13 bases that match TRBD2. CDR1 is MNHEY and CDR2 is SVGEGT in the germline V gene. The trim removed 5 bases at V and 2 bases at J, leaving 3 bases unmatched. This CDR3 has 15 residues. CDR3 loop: CASSVTSGGPYEQYF. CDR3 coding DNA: TGTGCCAGCAGTGTGACTAGCGGGGGGCCCTACGAGCAGTACTTC.

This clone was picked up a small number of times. CDR3 sequence reads: CASSLVRAEAFF. DNA of the CDR3: TGTGCCAGCAGTTTAGTCAGGGCTGAAGCTTTCTTT. The V call is TRBV12-3 or TRBV12-4, the J call TRBJ1-1; TRBD1 is a possible D gene (5 bases). V gave up 1 base and J gave up 6 bases, with 6 bases separating them. This CDR3 is built from 12 residues.

CDR3 sequence reads: CASNTGQLEQFF. CDR3 sequence (DNA): TGTGCCAGCAATACGGGACAGCTAGAGCAGTTCTTC. This chain links TRBV12-3 or TRBV12-4 with TRBJ2-1; 7 bases fit TRBD1. The V segment lost 7 bases and the J segment 10 bases; nucleotides outside the gene matches: 7. This CDR3 region has 12 residues.

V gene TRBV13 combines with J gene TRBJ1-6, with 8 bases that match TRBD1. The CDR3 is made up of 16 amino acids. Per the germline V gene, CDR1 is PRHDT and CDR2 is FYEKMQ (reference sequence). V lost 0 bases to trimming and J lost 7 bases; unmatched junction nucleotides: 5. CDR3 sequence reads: CASSLGQGAGNSPLHF. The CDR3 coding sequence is TGTGCCAGCAGCTTAGGGCAGGGGGCAGGGAATTCACCCCTCCACTTT.

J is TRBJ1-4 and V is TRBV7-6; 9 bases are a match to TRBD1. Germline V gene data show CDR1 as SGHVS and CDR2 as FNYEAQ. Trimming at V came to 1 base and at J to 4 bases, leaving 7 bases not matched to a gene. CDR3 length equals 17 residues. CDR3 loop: CASSLDRRTGDNEKLFF. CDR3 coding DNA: TGTGCCAGCAGCTTAGACCGACGGACAGGGGATAATGAAAAACTGTTTTTT.

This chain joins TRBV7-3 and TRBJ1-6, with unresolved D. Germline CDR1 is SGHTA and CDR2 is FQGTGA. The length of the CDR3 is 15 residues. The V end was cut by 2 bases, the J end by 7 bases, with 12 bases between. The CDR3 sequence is CASSLSGERNSPLHF. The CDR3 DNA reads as TGTGCCAGCAGCTTATCCGGGGAGAGAAATTCACCCCTCCACTTT.

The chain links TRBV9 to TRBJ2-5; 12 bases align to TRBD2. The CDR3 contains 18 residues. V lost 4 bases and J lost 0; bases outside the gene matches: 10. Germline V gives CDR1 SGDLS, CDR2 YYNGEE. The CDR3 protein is CASSLELAGGQYQETQYF. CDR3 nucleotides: TGTGCCAGCAGCTTAGAACTAGCGGGAGGACAGTACCAAGAGACCCAGTACTTC.

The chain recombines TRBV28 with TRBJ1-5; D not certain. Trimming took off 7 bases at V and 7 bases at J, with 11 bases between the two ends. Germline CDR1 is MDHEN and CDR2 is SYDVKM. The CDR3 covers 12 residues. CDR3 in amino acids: CASTLFEQPQHF. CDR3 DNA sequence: TGTGCCAGCACTCTTTTTGAACAGCCCCAGCATTTT. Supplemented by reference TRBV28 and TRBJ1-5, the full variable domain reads DVKVTQSSRYLVKRTGEKVFLECVQDMDHENMFWYRQDPGLGLRLIYFSYDVKMKEKGDIPEGYSVSREKKERFSLILESASTNQTSMYLCASTLFEQPQHFGDGTRLSIL.

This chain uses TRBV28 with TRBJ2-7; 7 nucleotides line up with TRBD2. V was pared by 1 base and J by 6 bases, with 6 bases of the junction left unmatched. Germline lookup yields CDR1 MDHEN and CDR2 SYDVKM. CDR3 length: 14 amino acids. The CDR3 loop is CASSLSGTTVEQYF. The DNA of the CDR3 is TGTGCCAGCAGTTTATCCGGGACTACGGTCGAGCAGTACTTC.

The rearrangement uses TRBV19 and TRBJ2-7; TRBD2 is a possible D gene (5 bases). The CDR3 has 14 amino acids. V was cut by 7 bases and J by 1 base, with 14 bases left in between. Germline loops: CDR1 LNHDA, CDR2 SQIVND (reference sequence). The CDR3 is CASTISGSSYEQYF. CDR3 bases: TGTGCCAGTACTATCTCGGGGAGTTCCTACGAGCAGTACTTC. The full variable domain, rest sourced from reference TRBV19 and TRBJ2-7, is DGGITQSPKYLFRKEGQNVTLSCEQNLNHDAMYWYRQDPGQGLRLIYYSQIVNDFQKGDIAEGYSVSREKKESFPLTVTSAQKNPTAFYLCASTISGSSYEQYFGPGTRLTVT.

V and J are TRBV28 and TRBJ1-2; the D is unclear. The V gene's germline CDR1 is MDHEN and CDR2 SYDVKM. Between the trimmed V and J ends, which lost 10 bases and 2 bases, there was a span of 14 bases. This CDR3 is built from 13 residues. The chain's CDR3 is CATGGALNYGYTF. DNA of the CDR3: TGTGCCACTGGAGGCGCATTGAACTATGGCTACACCTTC.

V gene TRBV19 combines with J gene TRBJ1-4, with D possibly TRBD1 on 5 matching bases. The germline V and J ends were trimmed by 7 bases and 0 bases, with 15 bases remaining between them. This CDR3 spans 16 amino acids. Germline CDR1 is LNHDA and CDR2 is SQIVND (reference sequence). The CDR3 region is CASNSGGGATNEKLFF. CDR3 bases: TGTGCCAGTAACTCCGGGGGAGGTGCAACTAATGAAAAACTGTTTTTT.

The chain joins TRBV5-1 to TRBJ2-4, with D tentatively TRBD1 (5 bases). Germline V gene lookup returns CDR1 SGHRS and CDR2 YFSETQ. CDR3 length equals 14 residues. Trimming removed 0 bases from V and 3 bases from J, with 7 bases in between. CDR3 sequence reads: CASSLVGDKNIQYF. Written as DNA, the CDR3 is TGCGCCAGCAGCTTGGTAGGGGACAAAAACATTCAGTACTTC.